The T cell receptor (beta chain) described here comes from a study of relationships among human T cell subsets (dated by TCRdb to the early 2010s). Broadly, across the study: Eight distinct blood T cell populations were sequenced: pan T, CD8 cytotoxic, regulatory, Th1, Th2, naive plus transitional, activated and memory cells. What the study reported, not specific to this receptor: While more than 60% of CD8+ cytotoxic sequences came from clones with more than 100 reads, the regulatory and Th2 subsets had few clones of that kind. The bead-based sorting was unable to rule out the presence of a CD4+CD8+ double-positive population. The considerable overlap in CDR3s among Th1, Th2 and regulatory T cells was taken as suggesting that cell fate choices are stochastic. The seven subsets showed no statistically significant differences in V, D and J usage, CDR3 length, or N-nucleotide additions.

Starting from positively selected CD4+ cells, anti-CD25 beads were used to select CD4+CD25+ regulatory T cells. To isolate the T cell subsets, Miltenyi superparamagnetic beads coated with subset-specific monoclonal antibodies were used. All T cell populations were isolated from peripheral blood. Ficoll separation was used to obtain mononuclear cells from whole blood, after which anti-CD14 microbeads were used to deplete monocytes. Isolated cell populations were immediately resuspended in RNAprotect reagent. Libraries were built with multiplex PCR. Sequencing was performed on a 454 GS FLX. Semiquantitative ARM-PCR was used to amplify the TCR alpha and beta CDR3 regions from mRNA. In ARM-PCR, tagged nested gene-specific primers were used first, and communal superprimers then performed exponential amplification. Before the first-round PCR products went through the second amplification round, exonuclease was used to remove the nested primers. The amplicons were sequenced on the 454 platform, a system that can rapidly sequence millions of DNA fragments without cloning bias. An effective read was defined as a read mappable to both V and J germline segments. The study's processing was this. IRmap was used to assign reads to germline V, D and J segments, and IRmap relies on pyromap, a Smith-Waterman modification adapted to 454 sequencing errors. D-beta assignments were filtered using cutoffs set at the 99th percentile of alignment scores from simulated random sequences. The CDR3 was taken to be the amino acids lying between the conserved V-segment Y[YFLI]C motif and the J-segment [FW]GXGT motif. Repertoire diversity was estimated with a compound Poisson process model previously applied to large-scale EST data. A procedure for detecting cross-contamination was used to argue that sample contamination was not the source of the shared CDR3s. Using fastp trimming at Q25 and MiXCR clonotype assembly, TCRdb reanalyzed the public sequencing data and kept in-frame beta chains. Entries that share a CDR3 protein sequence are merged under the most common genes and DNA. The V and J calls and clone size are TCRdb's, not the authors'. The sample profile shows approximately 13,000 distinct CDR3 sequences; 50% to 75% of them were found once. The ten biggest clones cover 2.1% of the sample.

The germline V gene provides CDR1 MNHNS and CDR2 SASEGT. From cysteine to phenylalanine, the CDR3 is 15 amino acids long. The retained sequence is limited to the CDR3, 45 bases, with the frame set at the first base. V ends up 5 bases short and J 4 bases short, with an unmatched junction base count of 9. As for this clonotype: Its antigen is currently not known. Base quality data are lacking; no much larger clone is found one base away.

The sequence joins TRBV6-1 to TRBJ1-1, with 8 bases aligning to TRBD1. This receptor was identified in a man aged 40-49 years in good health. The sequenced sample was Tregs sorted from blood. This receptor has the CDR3 CASSYSDRVGTEAFF. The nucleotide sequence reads TGTGCCAGCAGTTATTCGGACAGGGTGGGCACTGAAGCTTTCTTT.